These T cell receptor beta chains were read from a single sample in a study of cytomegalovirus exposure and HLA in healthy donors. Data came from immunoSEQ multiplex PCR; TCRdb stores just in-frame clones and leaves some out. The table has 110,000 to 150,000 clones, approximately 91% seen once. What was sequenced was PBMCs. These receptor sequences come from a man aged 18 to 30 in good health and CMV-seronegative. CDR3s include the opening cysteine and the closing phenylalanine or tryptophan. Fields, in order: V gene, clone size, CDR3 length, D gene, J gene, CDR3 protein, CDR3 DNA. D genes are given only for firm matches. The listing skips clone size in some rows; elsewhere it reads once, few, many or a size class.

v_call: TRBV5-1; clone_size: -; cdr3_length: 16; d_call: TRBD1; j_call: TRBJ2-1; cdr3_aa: CASSLRSSGGYNEQFF; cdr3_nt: TGCGCCAGCAGCTTGCGGTCCTCAGGGGGCTACAATGAGCAGTTCTTC
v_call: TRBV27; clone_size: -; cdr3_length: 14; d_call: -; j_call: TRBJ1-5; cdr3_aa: CASSSYLKNQPQHF; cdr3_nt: TGTGCCAGCAGTTCCTACCTAAAAAATCAGCCCCAGCATTTT
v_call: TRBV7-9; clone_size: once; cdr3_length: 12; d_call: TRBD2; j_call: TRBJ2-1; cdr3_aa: CASSSGSNEQFF; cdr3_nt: TGTGCCAGCAGCAGCGGGAGCAATGAGCAGTTCTTC
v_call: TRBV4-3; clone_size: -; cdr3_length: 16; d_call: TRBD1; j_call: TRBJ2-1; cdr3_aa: CASSQTTGATYNEQFF; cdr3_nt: TGCGCCAGCAGCCAGACTACAGGGGCCACCTACAATGAGCAGTTCTTC
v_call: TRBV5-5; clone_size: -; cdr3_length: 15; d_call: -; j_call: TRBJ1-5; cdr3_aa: CASSPAPAGDQPQHF; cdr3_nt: TGTGCCAGCAGCCCGGCCCCGGCAGGTGATCAGCCCCAGCATTTT
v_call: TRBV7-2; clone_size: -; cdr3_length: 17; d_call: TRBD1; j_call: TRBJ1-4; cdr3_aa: CASSLVWDRPANEKLFF; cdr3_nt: TGTGCCAGCAGCTTAGTCTGGGACAGGCCCGCTAATGAAAAACTGTTTTTT
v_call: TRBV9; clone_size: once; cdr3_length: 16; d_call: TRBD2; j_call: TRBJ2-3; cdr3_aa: CASSVGAGGPIDTQYF; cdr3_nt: TGTGCCAGCAGCGTGGGGGCGGGAGGGCCTATAGATACGCAGTATTTT
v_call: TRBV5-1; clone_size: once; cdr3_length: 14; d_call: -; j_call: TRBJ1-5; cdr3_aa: CASSLGTENQPQHF; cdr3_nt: TGCGCCAGCAGCTTGGGGACAGAGAATCAGCCCCAGCATTTT
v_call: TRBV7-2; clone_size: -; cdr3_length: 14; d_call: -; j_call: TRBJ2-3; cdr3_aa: CASRGGRETDTQYF; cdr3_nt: TGTGCCAGCAGAGGGGGGCGGGAGACAGATACGCAGTATTTT
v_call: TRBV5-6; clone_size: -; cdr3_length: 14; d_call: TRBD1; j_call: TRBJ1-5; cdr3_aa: CASSFTGAHQPQHF; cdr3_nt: TGTGCCAGCAGCTTCACAGGGGCGCATCAGCCCCAGCATTTT
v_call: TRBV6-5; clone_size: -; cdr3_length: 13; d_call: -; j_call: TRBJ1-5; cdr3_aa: CASSSQGNQPQHF; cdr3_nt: TGTGCCAGCAGTTCCCAGGGCAATCAGCCCCAGCATTTT
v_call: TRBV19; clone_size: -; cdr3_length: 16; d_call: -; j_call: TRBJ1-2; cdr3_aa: CASSIRGASSNYGYTF; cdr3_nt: TGTGCCAGTAGTATACGGGGGGCCTCCTCTAACTATGGCTACACCTTC
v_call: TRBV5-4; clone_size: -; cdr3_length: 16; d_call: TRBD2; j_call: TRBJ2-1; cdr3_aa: CASSEGVAGGYNEQFF; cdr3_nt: TGTGCCAGCAGCGAGGGGGTAGCGGGAGGCTACAATGAGCAGTTCTTC
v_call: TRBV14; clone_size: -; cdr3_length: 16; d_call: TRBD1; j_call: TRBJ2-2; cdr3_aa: CASSPLGTARGGELFF; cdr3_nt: TGTGCCAGCAGCCCTCTTGGGACAGCAAGGGGCGGGGAGCTGTTTTTT
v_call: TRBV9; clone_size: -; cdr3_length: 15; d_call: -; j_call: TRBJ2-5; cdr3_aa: CASSVRGSIGETQYF; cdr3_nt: TGTGCCAGCAGCGTCCGCGGGTCCATAGGGGAGACCCAGTACTTC
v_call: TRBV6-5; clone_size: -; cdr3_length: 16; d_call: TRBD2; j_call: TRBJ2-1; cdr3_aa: CASSYGTSGRGNEQFF; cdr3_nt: TGTGCCAGCAGTTACGGGACTAGCGGGAGAGGAAATGAGCAGTTCTTC